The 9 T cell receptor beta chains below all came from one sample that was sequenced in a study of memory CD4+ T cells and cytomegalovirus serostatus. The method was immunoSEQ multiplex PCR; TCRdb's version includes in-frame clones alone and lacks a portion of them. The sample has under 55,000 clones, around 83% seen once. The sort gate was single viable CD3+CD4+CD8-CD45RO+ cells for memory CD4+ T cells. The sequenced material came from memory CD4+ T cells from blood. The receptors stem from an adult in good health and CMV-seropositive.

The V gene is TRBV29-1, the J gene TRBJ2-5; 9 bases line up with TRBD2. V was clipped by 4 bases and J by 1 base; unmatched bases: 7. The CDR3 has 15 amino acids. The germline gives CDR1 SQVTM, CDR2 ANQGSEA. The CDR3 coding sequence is TGCAGCGTTGTTGCGGCGGGAGGGACCCAAGAGACCCAGTACTTC. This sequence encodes CSVVAAGGTQETQYF.

The CDR3 nucleotides are TGTGCCAGCAGTGGACAGGTCCCTGAAGCTTTCTTT. Amino acids: CASSGQVPEAFF. V usage is TRBV6-1 and J usage is TRBJ1-1; D may be TRBD1 (6 bases). Germline V gene lookup returns CDR1 MNHNS and CDR2 SASEGT. V lost 4 bases and J lost 6, with 9 bases in between. The CDR3 consists of 12 residues.

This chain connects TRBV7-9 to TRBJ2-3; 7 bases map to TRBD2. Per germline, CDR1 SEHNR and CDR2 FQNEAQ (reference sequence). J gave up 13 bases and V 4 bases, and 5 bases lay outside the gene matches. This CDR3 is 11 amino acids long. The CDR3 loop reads CASSSPRGEYF. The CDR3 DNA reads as TGTGCCAGCAGCTCACCTCGGGGGGAGTATTTT.

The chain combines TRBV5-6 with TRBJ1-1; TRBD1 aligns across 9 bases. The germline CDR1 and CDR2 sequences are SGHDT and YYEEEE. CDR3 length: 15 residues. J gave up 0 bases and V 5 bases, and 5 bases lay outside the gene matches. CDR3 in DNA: TGTGCCAGCAGACACAGGGGGCGCCTGAACACTGAAGCTTTCTTT. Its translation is CASRHRGRLNTEAFF.

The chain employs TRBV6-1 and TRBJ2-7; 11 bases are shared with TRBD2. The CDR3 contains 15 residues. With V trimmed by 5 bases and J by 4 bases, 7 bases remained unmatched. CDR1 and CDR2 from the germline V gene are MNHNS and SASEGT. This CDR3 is CASSTPGLAAYEQYF. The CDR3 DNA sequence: TGTGCCAGCAGTACTCCGGGACTAGCGGCGTACGAGCAGTACTTC.

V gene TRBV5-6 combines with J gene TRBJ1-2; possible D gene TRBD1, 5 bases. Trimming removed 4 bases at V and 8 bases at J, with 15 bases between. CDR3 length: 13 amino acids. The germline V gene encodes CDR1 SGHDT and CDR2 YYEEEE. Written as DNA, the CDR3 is TGTGCCAGCAGCCGAGGGACGGAGCGGGGCTACACCTTC. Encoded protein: CASSRGTERGYTF.

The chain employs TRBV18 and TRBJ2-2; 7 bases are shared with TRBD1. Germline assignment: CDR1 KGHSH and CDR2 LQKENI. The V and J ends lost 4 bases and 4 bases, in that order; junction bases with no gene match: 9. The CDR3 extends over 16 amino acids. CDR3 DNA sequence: TGTGCCAGCTCACGGTCCGGGACAGAGACCACCGGGGAGCTGTTTTTT. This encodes CASSRSGTETTGELFF.

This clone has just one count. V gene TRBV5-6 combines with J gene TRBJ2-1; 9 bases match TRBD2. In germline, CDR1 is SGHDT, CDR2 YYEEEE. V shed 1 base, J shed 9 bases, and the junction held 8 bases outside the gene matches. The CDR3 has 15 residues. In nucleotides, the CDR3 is TGTGCCAGCAGCTTGCCGGCGGGGGGGGTCGGTGAGCAGTTCTTC. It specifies CASSLPAGGVGEQFF.

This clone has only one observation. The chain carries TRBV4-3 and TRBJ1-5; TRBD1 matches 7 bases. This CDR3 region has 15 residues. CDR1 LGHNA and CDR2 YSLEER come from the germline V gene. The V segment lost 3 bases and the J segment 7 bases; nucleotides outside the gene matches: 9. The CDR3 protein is CASSQATGDGQPQHF. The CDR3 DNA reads TGCGCCAGCAGCCAGGCCACAGGGGACGGGCAGCCCCAGCATTTT.